One and the same sample provided the 28 T cell receptor beta chains below, sequenced in a study of regulatory T cells in long-lasting Graves disease. Arm-PCR with iRepertoire HTBI primers amplified the CDR3 regions for these TCR beta libraries. Each CDR3 protein gets one entry after TCRdb re-called the multiplex PCR reads with MiXCR. The sample gives about 430,000 distinct CDR3 sequences, 15% of which show up once; approximately 8% is in the top ten. Time point described: newly diagnosed GD, antithyroid drugs for less than 3 months. PBMC RNA served as the TCR library source. These same data were also listed under a study on T cells in Graves' hyperthyroidism and ophthalmopathy.

The source was peripheral blood mononuclear cells (PBMCs), collected at new diagnosis, from a patient treated with antithyroid drugs. The receptors here all came from a woman aged 40 to 50 with Graves disease.

The table lists this clonotype with many counts. This chain connects TRBV20-1 to TRBJ2-3, with 13 nucleotides matching TRBD2. CDR3 length: 14 amino acids. CDR1 is DFQATT and CDR2 is SNEGSKA in the germline V gene (reference sequence). V trimming: 6 bases; J trimming: 5 bases; junction bases outside the gene matches: 5. The CDR3 nucleotides read TGCAGTGCCCAGACTAGCGGGAGGTTAGATACGCAGTATTTT. Protein: CSAQTSGRLDTQYF.

This clonotype was observed at least ten times. This chain connects TRBV11-2 to TRBJ2-7; D not resolved. Germline loops: CDR1 SGHAT, CDR2 FQNNGV. Trimming took 7 bases from V and 0 from J, leaving 16 bases between them. The CDR3 spans 15 residues. This CDR3 reads CASTPTRLPSYEQYF. The CDR3 coding sequence is TGTGCCAGCACCCCTACAAGGCTGCCCTCCTACGAGCAGTACTTC.

The genes are TRBV19 and TRBJ2-1, with 8 bases that match TRBD1. This CDR3 is built from 18 residues. Germline V lookup: CDR1 LNHDA, CDR2 SQIVND (reference sequence). J was trimmed by 4 bases and V by 4 bases; bases with no gene match: 15. The CDR3 reads CASSNGPIGQGFYNEQFF. In DNA form, the CDR3 reads TGTGCCAGTAGTAATGGCCCAATAGGACAGGGCTTTTACAATGAGCAGTTCTTC.

This clonotype was recorded many times. The V call is TRBV20-1, the J call TRBJ1-1; perhaps TRBD1 as D (5 bases). The CDR3 has 14 residues. Trimming removed 2 bases from V and 1 base from J, with 11 bases in between. From germline, CDR1 is DFQATT and CDR2 SNEGSKA (reference sequence). CDR3 DNA sequence: TGCAGTGCTAGAAGGGGCGGTGGGAACACTGAAGCTTTCTTT. Translating it yields CSARRGGGNTEAFF.

This clonotype was recorded at least ten times. This sequence joins TRBV7-9 and TRBJ2-1; TRBD1 aligns across 7 bases. This CDR3 is 12 amino acids long. Trimming cost V 6 bases and J 8 bases; bases outside gene matches: 4. Germline CDR1 and CDR2: SEHNR and FQNEAQ (reference sequence). The CDR3 sequence: CASRGTGDEQFF. The DNA for the CDR3 is TGTGCCAGCAGAGGAACAGGGGATGAGCAGTTCTTC.

This clonotype was seen many times. This chain connects TRBV6-1 to TRBJ2-5, with TRBD1 matching over 7 bases. Trimming took 6 bases from V and 4 from J; bases not matched to a gene: 11. The CDR3 extends over 15 amino acids. Germline CDR1 and CDR2: MNHNS and SASEGT. CDR3 bases: TGTGCCAGCAGCCTCGACAGGGAGTTACGAGAGACCCAGTACTTC. As protein: CASSLDRELRETQYF.

J is TRBJ1-6 and V is TRBV5-6; 10 nucleotides match TRBD1. With V trimmed by 0 bases and J by 9 bases, 6 bases remained unmatched. The germline V gene has CDR1 SGHDT and CDR2 YYEEEE. The CDR3 runs to 16 residues. CDR3 in amino acids: CASSLAGGQGSSPLHF. The CDR3 nucleotides read TGTGCCAGCAGCTTGGCAGGGGGACAGGGGAGTTCACCCCTCCACTTT.

This clonotype was seen at least ten times. This chain connects TRBV28 to TRBJ2-7; D may be TRBD2 (7 bases). From germline, CDR1 is MDHEN and CDR2 SYDVKM. Trimming cost V 2 bases and J 0 bases, with 11 bases left between them. CDR3 length: 15 amino acids. The CDR3 loop is CASSLVGGASYEQYF. The CDR3 DNA sequence: TGTGCCAGCAGTTTAGTAGGGGGGGCCTCCTACGAGCAGTACTTC.

This clonotype was found many times. The chain uses TRBV2 and TRBJ2-2; D is undetermined. This CDR3 region has 10 residues. Trimming removed 10 bases at V and 7 bases at J, with 7 bases between. Per the germline V gene, CDR1 is SNHLY and CDR2 is FYNNEI. As DNA, the CDR3 is TGTGCCACCCGTGGCGGGGAGCTGTTTTTT. This encodes CATRGGELFF. Drawing the rest from reference TRBV2 and TRBJ2-2, the complete variable domain is EPEVTQTPSHQVTQMGQEVILRCVPISNHLYFYWYRQILGQKVEFLVSFYNNEISEKSEIFDDQFSVERPDGSNFTLKIRSTKLEDSAMYFCATRGGELFFGEGSRLTVL.

This clonotype was seen many times. V is TRBV12-3 or TRBV12-4 and J is TRBJ2-1; 7 positions agree with TRBD2. CDR3 length: 13 residues. V was pared by 7 bases and J by 5 bases, with 5 bases of the junction left unmatched. The CDR3 region is CASTAGADNEQFF. The CDR3 DNA reads TGTGCCAGCACCGCGGGAGCGGACAATGAGCAGTTCTTC.

This chain links TRBV12-3 or TRBV12-4 with TRBJ2-5; 12 bases match TRBD2. The CDR3 consists of 20 residues. J lost 2 bases, V lost 2 bases, and 15 bases had no gene match. Written as DNA, the CDR3 is TGTGCCAGCAGTTTAAGATTCCGACTAGCGGGAGTTCGGGGGCAAGAGACCCAGTACTTC. This encodes CASSLRFRLAGVRGQETQYF.

This clonotype has at least ten counts. V is TRBV29-1 and J is TRBJ2-5, with D perhaps given as TRBD1 or TRBD2 (5 bases each). CDR1 is SQVTM, CDR2 ANQGSEA, per germline. V was cut by 6 bases and J by 5 bases, with 19 bases left in between. The CDR3 is made up of 14 amino acids. The CDR3 bases are TGCAGCGTGCTTGACAGCAAATGGGGGGAGACCCAGTACTTC. Protein product: CSVLDSKWGETQYF.

In this sample, this clonotype turned up a few times. This chain connects TRBV19 to TRBJ1-2, with 8 nucleotides matching TRBD1. The CDR3 has 17 amino acids. Germline CDR1 and CDR2: LNHDA and SQIVND (reference sequence). Losses at the gene ends were 1 base for V and 8 bases for J; bases not matched to a gene: 15. Here the CDR3 reads CASSIGRRAGGFFGYTF. In DNA, the CDR3 is TGTGCCAGTAGTATAGGTCGGCGGGCAGGGGGCTTCTTCGGCTACACCTTC.

This clonotype was seen at least ten times. This chain uses TRBV2 with TRBJ2-1, with D maybe TRBD2 (6 bases). The germline gives CDR1 SNHLY, CDR2 FYNNEI. There are 10 residues in the CDR3. The germline V and J ends were trimmed by 3 bases and 12 bases, with 6 bases remaining between them. CDR3 region: CASSEEGQFF. The CDR3 DNA reads TGTGCCAGCAGTGAGGAGGGGCAGTTCTTC.

The table lists this clonotype with many counts. This chain connects TRBV3-1 to TRBJ1-1; no reliable D call. The CDR3 has 12 amino acids. The germline V gene encodes CDR1 LGHDT and CDR2 YNNKEL (reference sequence). V lost 1 base, J lost 8 bases, and 8 bases lay in between. CDR3 amino acids: CASSQGAGEAFF. In DNA form, the CDR3 reads TGTGCCAGCAGCCAAGGGGCAGGAGAAGCTTTCTTT.

In its sample, this clonotype was seen many times. This rearrangement joins TRBV28 to TRBJ2-7; possibly TRBD2 for D (5 bases). CDR1 MDHEN and CDR2 SYDVKM come from the germline V gene. The CDR3 covers 16 residues. Deletions cut 10 bases from V and 0 bases from J, with 22 bases between. The DNA of the CDR3 is TGTGCCACCATGGAGGTACAGCGACCTAGCTCCTACGAGCAGTACTTC. It codes for CATMEVQRPSSYEQYF.

At least ten counts were recorded for this clonotype. This chain links TRBV9 with TRBJ2-7; D not resolved. Between the trimmed V and J ends, which lost 0 bases and 5 bases, there was a span of 9 bases. Germline V gives CDR1 SGDLS, CDR2 YYNGEE. This CDR3 has 13 amino acids. The CDR3 loop reads CASSVGQLDEQYF. DNA for the CDR3: TGTGCCAGCAGCGTAGGTCAGCTGGACGAGCAGTACTTC.

About this clonotype itself: A much larger clone is a single base away; this may be a read error. V is TRBV24-1 and J is TRBJ2-7; 11 bases are a match to TRBD1. Looked up from germline, CDR1 is KGHDR and CDR2 is SFDVKD. The CDR3 covers 16 residues. The CDR3 DNA reads TGTGCCGCCAGTGATTTGCTGGGACAGGGGGCCTACGAGCAGTACTTC. Its translation is CAASDLLGQGAYEQYF.

This clonotype was recorded a few times. V and J are TRBV7-6 and TRBJ2-1, with D perhaps TRBD1 or TRBD2 (5 bases each). Trimming left V 4 bases short and J 7 bases short, with 8 bases between. Germline V lookup: CDR1 SGHVS, CDR2 FNYEAQ. CDR3 size: 12 residues. The CDR3 DNA reads as TGTGCCAGCAGCTATTGGGGGAATGAGCAGTTCTTC. Protein sequence: CASSYWGNEQFF.

This clonotype appeared many times. The chain joins TRBV27 to TRBJ2-1; D is possibly TRBD2 (5 bases). CDR3 length: 13 residues. Deletions cut 3 bases from V and 3 bases from J, with 6 bases between. The V gene's germline CDR1 is MNHEY and CDR2 SMNVEV (reference sequence). This chain's CDR3 is CASSFRDYNEQFF. In DNA, the CDR3 is TGTGCCAGCAGTTTCCGGGACTACAATGAGCAGTTCTTC.

This clonotype was observed at least ten times. The CDR3 DNA reads as TGTGCCAGCAGCGTAGATGGAGATAGCAATCAGCCCCAGCATTTT. Translation: CASSVDGDSNQPQHF. The V call is TRBV9, the J call TRBJ1-5; D gene unclear. V lost 0 bases to trimming and J lost 0 bases, with 7 bases between them. The CDR3 covers 15 residues. The germline V gene encodes CDR1 SGDLS and CDR2 YYNGEE.

This clonotype was seen more than once but under ten times. A read error is possible here, since a much larger clone lies one base away. The chain carries TRBV5-1 and TRBJ2-7; possibly TRBD1 or TRBD2 for D (5 bases each). Germline V lookup: CDR1 SGHRS, CDR2 YFSETQ. The CDR3 consists of 14 residues. CDR3 DNA sequence: TGCACCAGCGTTCGGGACCCTCACACCTACGAGCAGTACTTC. This translates into CTSVRDPHTYEQYF.

The CDR3 DNA reads as TGTGCCAGCAGCTCAGGTTACACTGAAGCTTTCTTT. Residues: CASSSGYTEAFF. V and J are TRBV7-9 and TRBJ1-1; D gene uncertain. CDR1 and CDR2 (germline): SEHNR, FQNEAQ (reference sequence). This CDR3 spans 12 amino acids. The V and J ends lost 4 bases and 3 bases respectively, with 6 bases between them.

This clonotype was counted a few times. This chain joins TRBV5-5 and TRBJ1-6; TRBD1 aligns across 9 bases. This CDR3 has 14 residues. V lost 2 bases, J lost 10 bases, and 4 bases stayed unmatched. Germline V gene sequence: CDR1 SGHKS, CDR2 YYEKEE (reference sequence). The CDR3 region is CASSFRDRESPLHF. The CDR3 DNA reads as TGTGCCAGCAGCTTCCGGGACAGGGAATCACCCCTCCACTTT.

This clonotype turned up a few times. The V call is TRBV6-2 or TRBV6-3, the J call TRBJ2-7; D is possibly TRBD1 (6 bases). Trimming shortened V by 10 bases and J by 4 bases, and 17 bases separated the two germline ends. The CDR3 length is 13 residues. The germline V gene encodes CDR1 MNHEY and CDR2 SVGEGT. CDR3 loop: CATLMPGAYEQYF. The DNA for the CDR3 is TGTGCCACCCTTATGCCAGGGGCTTACGAGCAGTACTTC.

This clonotype showed up just a few times. This sequence joins TRBV18 and TRBJ2-1, with D maybe TRBD1 (6 bases). V gave up 2 bases and J gave up 7 bases, with 15 bases separating them. Germline V gives CDR1 KGHSH, CDR2 LQKENI. The CDR3 totals 15 residues. The CDR3 loop reads CASSPVQGFVNEQFF. DNA for the CDR3: TGTGCCAGCTCACCAGTACAGGGATTTGTTAATGAGCAGTTCTTC.

Ten or more counts support this clonotype. V is TRBV7-3 and J is TRBJ2-3; 8 nucleotides agree with TRBD2. Germline V lookup: CDR1 SGHTA, CDR2 FQGTGA. The CDR3 contains 16 residues. The trim removed 5 bases at V and 2 bases at J, leaving 9 bases unmatched. The CDR3 DNA is TGTGCCAGCAGCCCTAGCGGGTCCCAACCCACAGATACGCAGTATTTT. Its translation is CASSPSGSQPTDTQYF. The full variable domain, in which reference TRBV7-3 and TRBJ2-3 provide the parts outside the CDR3, is GAGVSQTPSNKVTEKGKYVELRCDPISGHTALYWYRQSLGQGPEFLIYFQGTGAADDSGLPNDRFFAVRPEGSVSTLKIQRTERGDSAVYLCASSPSGSQPTDTQYFGPGTRLTVL.

This clonotype occurred once. V is TRBV5-5 and J is TRBJ2-7; 7 bases map to TRBD2. Germline CDR1 reads SGHKS; CDR2 reads YYEKEE (reference sequence). Trimming cost V 2 bases and J 3 bases; bases outside gene matches: 11. CDR3 length: 16 amino acids. CDR3 nucleotide sequence: TGTGCCAGCAGCTTCTATTCCGGGACTACGAACTACGAGCAGTACTTC. This sequence encodes CASSFYSGTTNYEQYF.